The entry that follows covers one T cell receptor (beta chain) sequence. The antigen remains unidentified. The sample originates from a study of monozygotic twins with inflammatory bowel disease. Study conclusions and caveats: Among twins, concordant and discordant pairs did not differ in repertoire similarity, possibly from limited power. A reduction in TCRbeta diversity (inverse Simpson) was seen in IBD patients relative to healthy co-twins.

Germline-derived CDR1 and CDR2 are SSHAT and FNYEAQ (reference sequence). This CDR3 region has 12 residues. Using the 5' RACE reads, TCRdb records one entry per CDR3 protein without DNA. The sample includes 300,000 to 350,000 distinct CDR3 sequences. The clonotype was recovered from a human donor with ulcerative colitis or Crohn's disease, or a healthy co-twin of an affected twin (not recorded which). V and J are TRBV7-7 and TRBJ1-4; the TCRdb D gene call, TRBD1, has no DNA to confirm it. The sample was blood. This chain's CDR3 is CASSGGAEKLFF.